This T cell receptor beta chain was sequenced in a study of blood T cell repertoires in COVID-19. Study-level background: COVID-19 samples from acute and convalescent phases originated in the United States, Italy and Spain. Nucleic acid was either cDNA or gDNA, and it came from T cells, B-cell-depleted T cells, or PBMCs.

CDR1 is GTSNPN and CDR2 is SVGIG in the germline V gene (reference sequence). V dropped 3 bases and J dropped 5; count of bases not matched to a gene: 12. The CDR3 length is 16 residues. In the original processing: How many nucleated cells were present was estimated from reference gene primer amplification. Data came from immunoSEQ multiplex PCR; TCRdb stores just in-frame clones and leaves some out. The V and J calls and clone size are taken from that table; D and trimming were inferred from the DNA. The sample records 130,000 to 150,000 clones, roughly 79% being singletons. This clone was counted between two and nine times.

Input material: peripheral blood. The chain recombines TRBV30 with TRBJ1-5, with 8 bases matching TRBD1. This sequence originates from a human donor with acute or convalescent COVID-19. The donor label of this sample is uncertain. The CDR3 sequence: CAWSAPGQVGDQPQHF. The DNA for the CDR3 is TGTGCCTGGAGCGCCCCGGGACAGGTTGGGGATCAGCCCCAGCATTTT.